Many counts were recorded for the clone carrying this TCR beta chain. Its antigen is unidentified. Read sequence stops 3 residues before the CDR3 end, and the germline J gene provides the missing end. These data belong to a study of T cell clonality in common variable immunodeficiency. The CDR3 is 15 amino acids. The J segment lost 4 bases and the V segment lost 4 bases, leaving 6 bases of the junction unmatched. Germline V gives CDR1 SGHTA, CDR2 FQGNSA. TCRdb's copy holds only in-frame clones and misses some; the assay was immunoSEQ multiplex PCR. The sample presents about 42,000 clones, none singletons. The study's findings and limits: Common variable immunodeficiency TCR beta sequences reportedly had fewer deletions and N-nucleotide insertions.

The genes are TRBV7-2 and TRBJ2-1; 8 bases are a match to TRBD2. The sequence derives from a person aged 18-69 years in good health. The specimen was peripheral blood mononuclear cells. CDR3 DNA, as far as it was read: TGTGCCAGCAGCTCATTAGCGGGAACTTACAATGAG. This gives the protein CASSSLAGTYNE. The entire CDR3 protein is CASSSLAGTYNEQFF.